This T cell receptor beta chain was captured by sequencing in a study of neoadjuvant anti-PD-1 for oral cavity cancer. At the level of the study: Patients without progression got a fourth dose around day 43.

Time point specified: after neoadjuvant nivolumab, at surgical resection. These newly diagnosed stage II-IVA oral cavity squamous cell carcinoma patients had no prior systemic or radiation treatment. Only in-frame clones appear in the TCRdb table, and some are missing; sequencing was by immunoSEQ multiplex PCR. The sample includes over 65,000 clones, more than 75% of them seen just once. V lost 4 bases, J lost 8 bases, and 11 bases stayed unmatched. The CDR3 runs to 14 residues. From germline, CDR1 is SGHRS and CDR2 YFSETQ. Specimen: PBMCs, collected after nivolumab (anti-PD-1) treatment. The TCR was taken from a person between 40 and 80 years old with oral cavity squamous cell carcinoma. The chain recombines TRBV5-1 with TRBJ1-2; the match to TRBD1 covers 7 bases. Here the CDR3 reads CASSPWEGAIGYTF. Here the CDR3 DNA reads TGCGCCAGCAGCCCGTGGGAGGGGGCCATAGGCTACACCTTC.